This T cell receptor beta chain appears in the sequencing data of a study of brain T cells in children with intractable seizures. Time point noted: blood from clinic visit 5 months post-surgery; TSC patient then seizure free. Sequenced by immunoSEQ multiplex PCR; TCRdb stores in-frame clones only, minus some. This sample yields 300,000 to 400,000 clones, of which 93% are seen a single time; about 6% belongs to the top ten. This CDR3 contains 18 residues. Trimming cost V 4 bases and J 2 bases, with 24 bases left between them. The germline V gene encodes CDR1 SEHNR and CDR2 FQNEAQ (reference sequence).

This specimen was peripheral blood, taken more than 4 months after surgery. This sequence originates from a boy less than two years old with tuberous sclerosis and intractable seizures. V and J are TRBV7-9 and TRBJ2-7, with D tentatively TRBD2 (5 bases). CDR3 loop: CASSSSRRFEGLPYEQYF. In DNA, the CDR3 is TGTGCCAGCAGCTCATCCCGGCGATTTGAGGGATTGCCCTACGAGCAGTACTTC.